A selection of T cell receptor beta chains follows, all from one sample in a study of T cell responses to AZD1222 COVID-19 vaccine. Assay: immunoSEQ multiplex PCR; the TCRdb copy retains only in-frame clones and omits some. The table has roughly 120,000 clones, approximately 85% seen once. Sample: peripheral blood, taken on day 0 of AZD1222 vaccination. These receptors originate from an adult in good health. The CDR3 runs from the conserved cysteine through the conserved F or W. A D gene is named only where the DNA matches it firmly. Clone size is given for some rows only: seen once, a few or many times, or a class if the clone is expanded.

j_call: TRBJ2-7; v_call: TRBV6-5; clone_size: .; cdr3_length: 14; d_call: .; cdr3_nt: TGTGCCAGCAGTTACGCCGGGAAGGGAAACGAGCAGTACTTC; cdr3_aa: CASSYAGKGNEQYF
j_call: TRBJ2-3; v_call: TRBV2; clone_size: once; cdr3_length: 15; d_call: TRBD2; cdr3_nt: TGTGCCAGCAGTTCAGCGGGGGGCTACACAGATACGCAGTATTTT; cdr3_aa: CASSSAGGYTDTQYF
j_call: TRBJ1-6; v_call: TRBV18; clone_size: .; cdr3_length: 15; d_call: TRBD1; cdr3_nt: TGTGCCAGCTCACCTGGACAGGGGGGAAATTCACCCCTCCACTTT; cdr3_aa: CASSPGQGGNSPLHF
j_call: TRBJ1-2; v_call: TRBV7-2; clone_size: once; cdr3_length: 18; d_call: TRBD1; cdr3_nt: TGTGCCAGCAGCCTACCGGTACAGGGGGCGAGGGTGAACTATGGCTACACCTTC; cdr3_aa: CASSLPVQGARVNYGYTF
j_call: TRBJ2-2; v_call: TRBV19; clone_size: once; cdr3_length: 16; d_call: .; cdr3_nt: TGTGCCAGTAGGCAGGCGGGTAGCGCGAACACCGGGGAGCTGTTTTTT; cdr3_aa: CASRQAGSANTGELFF
j_call: TRBJ1-1; v_call: TRBV5-6; clone_size: .; cdr3_length: 14; d_call: .; cdr3_nt: TGTGCCAGCAGGGGGTGGGGACGGGACACTGAAGCTTTCTTT; cdr3_aa: CASRGWGRDTEAFF
j_call: TRBJ2-2; v_call: TRBV3-1/TRBV3-2; clone_size: .; cdr3_length: 16; d_call: TRBD1; cdr3_nt: TGTGCCAGCAGCCAAGCATCCGGGACAGGGTCCGGGGAGCTGTTTTTT; cdr3_aa: CASSQASGTGSGELFF
j_call: TRBJ2-7; v_call: TRBV15; clone_size: .; cdr3_length: 12; d_call: .; cdr3_nt: TGTGCCACCAGCAGAGATTCCTACGAGCAGTACTTC; cdr3_aa: CATSRDSYEQYF
j_call: TRBJ1-2; v_call: TRBV11-2; clone_size: .; cdr3_length: 14; d_call: .; cdr3_nt: TGTGCCAGCAGCTTAAACCCATTAAACTATGGCTACACCTTC; cdr3_aa: CASSLNPLNYGYTF
j_call: TRBJ1-5; v_call: TRBV24-1; clone_size: once; cdr3_length: 14; d_call: .; cdr3_nt: TGTGCCACCAGTGGAGAGGGTCAGGATCAGCCCCAGCATTTT; cdr3_aa: CATSGEGQDQPQHF
j_call: TRBJ2-7; v_call: TRBV28; clone_size: .; cdr3_length: 13; d_call: TRBD1; cdr3_nt: TGTGCCAGCAGGGGACAGGGGGCCTACGAGCAGTACTTC; cdr3_aa: CASRGQGAYEQYF
j_call: TRBJ2-7; v_call: TRBV12-3/TRBV12-4; clone_size: .; cdr3_length: 13; d_call: TRBD1; cdr3_nt: TGTGCCAGCAGTTTGACAGGGTCCTACGAGCAGTACTTC; cdr3_aa: CASSLTGSYEQYF
j_call: TRBJ2-5; v_call: TRBV2; clone_size: .; cdr3_length: 10; d_call: .; cdr3_nt: TGTGCCAGCAGCCGGGCGACCCAGCACTTC; cdr3_aa: CASSRATQHF
j_call: TRBJ1-3; v_call: TRBV5-1; clone_size: once; cdr3_length: 15; d_call: .; cdr3_nt: TGCGCCAGCAGCTCCGACGGCGACTCTGGAAACACCATATATTTT; cdr3_aa: CASSSDGDSGNTIYF
j_call: TRBJ1-5; v_call: TRBV12-3/TRBV12-4; clone_size: .; cdr3_length: 13; d_call: .; cdr3_nt: TGTGCCAGCAGTCCCCAAACCAATCAGCCCCAGCATTTT; cdr3_aa: CASSPQTNQPQHF
j_call: TRBJ1-1; v_call: TRBV2; clone_size: once; cdr3_length: 14; d_call: TRBD1; cdr3_nt: TGTGCCAGCGGGTCCGAACAGGGGAATACTGAAGCTTTCTTT; cdr3_aa: CASGSEQGNTEAFF
j_call: TRBJ2-5; v_call: TRBV3-1/TRBV3-2; clone_size: once; cdr3_length: 15; d_call: .; cdr3_nt: TGTGCCAGCAGCCAAGCTGCCAGGGGCAAAGAGACCCAGTACTTC; cdr3_aa: CASSQAARGKETQYF
j_call: TRBJ2-5; v_call: TRBV7-6; clone_size: .; cdr3_length: 16; d_call: TRBD2; cdr3_nt: TGTGCCAGCAGCCCAGGACTAGCGGGGGCCGGGGGGACCCAGTACTTC; cdr3_aa: CASSPGLAGAGGTQYF
j_call: TRBJ1-4; v_call: TRBV9; clone_size: .; cdr3_length: 15; d_call: .; cdr3_nt: TGTGCCAGCAGCGTAGCGCCTCAGGCTAATGAAAAACTGTTTTTT; cdr3_aa: CASSVAPQANEKLFF
j_call: TRBJ1-1; v_call: TRBV6-5; clone_size: .; cdr3_length: 13; d_call: TRBD1; cdr3_nt: TGTGCCAGCAGAGGACAGGCGAACACTGAAGCTTTCTTT; cdr3_aa: CASRGQANTEAFF
j_call: TRBJ1-1; v_call: TRBV3-1/TRBV3-2; clone_size: once; cdr3_length: 11; d_call: .; cdr3_nt: TGTGCCAGCAGCCAAGCCAGTGAAGCTTTCTTT; cdr3_aa: CASSQASEAFF
j_call: TRBJ1-5; v_call: TRBV7-9; clone_size: few; cdr3_length: 17; d_call: TRBD1; cdr3_nt: TGTGCCAGCAGCTTAGCCGGACAGGGGAGCCGCAATCAGCCCCAGCATTTT; cdr3_aa: CASSLAGQGSRNQPQHF
j_call: TRBJ2-5; v_call: TRBV28; clone_size: .; cdr3_length: 14; d_call: .; cdr3_nt: TGTGCCAGCACCCGCGGGTTTGCCGAAGAGACCCAGTACTTC; cdr3_aa: CASTRGFAEETQYF
j_call: TRBJ1-1; v_call: TRBV7-9; clone_size: once; cdr3_length: 16; d_call: .; cdr3_nt: TGTGCCAGCAGCTTAGTAGGGTTGCTACTGAACACTGAAGCTTTCTTT; cdr3_aa: CASSLVGLLLNTEAFF
j_call: TRBJ1-2; v_call: TRBV5-1; clone_size: .; cdr3_length: 13; d_call: .; cdr3_nt: TGCGCCAGCAGCTTTGGCTCCTCCTATGGCTACACCTTC; cdr3_aa: CASSFGSSYGYTF
j_call: TRBJ1-1; v_call: TRBV29-1; clone_size: medium-sized; cdr3_length: 11; d_call: TRBD1; cdr3_nt: TGCAGCGCTGACAGGGAGTCTGAAGCTTTCTTT; cdr3_aa: CSADRESEAFF
j_call: TRBJ2-3; v_call: TRBV7-2; clone_size: .; cdr3_length: 16; d_call: TRBD2; cdr3_nt: TGTGCCAGCAGCTTACTCGCTAGCGGGGGGGTCGATACGCAGTATTTT; cdr3_aa: CASSLLASGGVDTQYF
j_call: TRBJ1-2; v_call: TRBV18; clone_size: few; cdr3_length: 15; d_call: TRBD1; cdr3_nt: TGTGCCAGCTCATCGGACAGGCCGACTGGCTATGGCTACACCTTC; cdr3_aa: CASSSDRPTGYGYTF
j_call: TRBJ1-1; v_call: TRBV4-1; clone_size: .; cdr3_length: 15; d_call: .; cdr3_nt: TGCGCCAGCAGCCATGACCCAGGGGTATACACTGAAGCTTTCTTT; cdr3_aa: CASSHDPGVYTEAFF
j_call: TRBJ1-3; v_call: TRBV7-6; clone_size: .; cdr3_length: 13; d_call: .; cdr3_nt: TGTGCCAGCAGCTCCCTGAGTGGAAACACCATATATTTT; cdr3_aa: CASSSLSGNTIYF
j_call: TRBJ1-1; v_call: TRBV4-2; clone_size: .; cdr3_length: 17; d_call: .; cdr3_nt: TGTGCCAGCAGCCAAGAATCCGTGGGATCTTATGGGACTGAAGCTTTCTTT; cdr3_aa: CASSQESVGSYGTEAFF
j_call: TRBJ1-5; v_call: TRBV19; clone_size: .; cdr3_length: 12; d_call: .; cdr3_nt: TGTGCCAGTAGTCGGGCGAATCAGCCCCAGCATTTT; cdr3_aa: CASSRANQPQHF
j_call: TRBJ2-7; v_call: TRBV7-3; clone_size: .; cdr3_length: 13; d_call: .; cdr3_nt: TGTGCCAGCAGCTTGGACCCTACCTACGAGCAGTACTTC; cdr3_aa: CASSLDPTYEQYF
j_call: TRBJ2-5; v_call: TRBV20-1; clone_size: .; cdr3_length: 11; d_call: .; cdr3_nt: TGCAGTGCTAGAAGGGACGGGGCCCAGTACTTC; cdr3_aa: CSARRDGAQYF
j_call: TRBJ2-1; v_call: TRBV24-1; clone_size: .; cdr3_length: 14; d_call: .; cdr3_nt: TGTGCCACCAAGGGAACAGGGTATTACAATGAGCAGTTCTTC; cdr3_aa: CATKGTGYYNEQFF
j_call: TRBJ2-3; v_call: TRBV4-1; clone_size: few; cdr3_length: 15; d_call: .; cdr3_nt: TGCGCCAGCAGCCAGGTCCCGGACAACCAGGATACGCAGTATTTT; cdr3_aa: CASSQVPDNQDTQYF
j_call: TRBJ2-7; v_call: TRBV27; clone_size: .; cdr3_length: 14; d_call: .; cdr3_nt: TGTGCCAGCAGTTTAAGAGACGGGCCCTACGAGCAGTACTTC; cdr3_aa: CASSLRDGPYEQYF